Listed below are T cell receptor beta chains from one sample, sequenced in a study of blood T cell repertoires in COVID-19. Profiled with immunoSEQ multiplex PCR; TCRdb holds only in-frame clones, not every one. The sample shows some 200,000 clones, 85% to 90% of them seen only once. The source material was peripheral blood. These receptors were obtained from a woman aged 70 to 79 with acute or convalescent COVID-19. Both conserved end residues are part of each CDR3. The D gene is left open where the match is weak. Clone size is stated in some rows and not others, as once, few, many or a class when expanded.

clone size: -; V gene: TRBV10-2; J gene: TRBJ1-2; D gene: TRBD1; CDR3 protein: CASRDRQGNAYGYTF; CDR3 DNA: TGCGCCAGCAGGGACCGACAGGGAAACGCTTATGGCTACACCTTC
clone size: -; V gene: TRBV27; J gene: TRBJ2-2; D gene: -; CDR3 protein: CASSPSGAGELFF; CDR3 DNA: TGTGCCAGCAGTCCCTCGGGTGCCGGGGAGCTGTTTTTT
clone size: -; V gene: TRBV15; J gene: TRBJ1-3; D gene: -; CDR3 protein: CATRTGYSGNTIYF; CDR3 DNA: TGTGCCACCAGGACCGGGTACTCTGGAAACACCATATATTTT
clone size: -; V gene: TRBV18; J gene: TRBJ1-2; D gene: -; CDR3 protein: CASSPFGDGYTF; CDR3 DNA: TGTGCCAGCTCACCGTTCGGGGATGGCTACACCTTC
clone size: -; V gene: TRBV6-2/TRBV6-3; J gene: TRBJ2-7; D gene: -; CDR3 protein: CASSNTGYEQYF; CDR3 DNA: TGTGCCAGCAGTAACACAGGCTACGAGCAGTACTTC
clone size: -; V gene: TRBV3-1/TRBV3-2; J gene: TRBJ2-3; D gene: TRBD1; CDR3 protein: CASSRALGTATDTQYF; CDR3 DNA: TGTGCCAGCAGCCGCGCCCTGGGGACAGCCACAGATACGCAGTATTTT
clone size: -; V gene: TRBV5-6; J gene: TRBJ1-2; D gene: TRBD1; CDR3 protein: CASSLNRGHTNYGYTF; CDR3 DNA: TGTGCCAGCAGCTTGAACAGGGGCCACACTAACTATGGCTACACCTTC
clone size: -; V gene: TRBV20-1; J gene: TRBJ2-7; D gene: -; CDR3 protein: CSAAADEQYF; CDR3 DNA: TGCAGTGCTGCTGCGGACGAGCAGTACTTC
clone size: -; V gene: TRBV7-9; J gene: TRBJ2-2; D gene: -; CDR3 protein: CASSFYEGGELFF; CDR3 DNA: TGTGCCAGCAGCTTCTATGAGGGCGGGGAGCTGTTTTTT
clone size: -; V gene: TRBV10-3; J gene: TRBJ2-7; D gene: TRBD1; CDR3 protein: CAISVDRASSYEQYF; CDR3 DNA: TGTGCCATCAGCGTGGACAGGGCCAGCTCCTACGAGCAGTACTTC
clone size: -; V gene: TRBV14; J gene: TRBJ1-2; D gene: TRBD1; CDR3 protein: CASSRTGGYGYTF; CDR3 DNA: TGTGCCAGCAGCCGCACAGGGGGCTATGGCTACACCTTC
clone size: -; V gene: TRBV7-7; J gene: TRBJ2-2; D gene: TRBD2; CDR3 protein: CASSPRGGSGTGELFF; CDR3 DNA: TGTGCTAGCAGCCCGCGGGGGGGCTCCGGGACCGGGGAGCTGTTTTTT
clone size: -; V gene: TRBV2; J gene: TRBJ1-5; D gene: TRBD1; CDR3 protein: CASSYRGSNQPQHF; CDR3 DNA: TGTGCCAGCAGTTACAGGGGAAGCAATCAGCCCCAGCATTTT
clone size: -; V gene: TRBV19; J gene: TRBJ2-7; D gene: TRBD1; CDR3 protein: CARIRDRGYEQYF; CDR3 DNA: TGTGCCAGAATCCGGGACAGGGGATACGAGCAGTACTTC
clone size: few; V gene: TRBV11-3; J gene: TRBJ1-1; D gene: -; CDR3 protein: CASSLIGGADTEAFF; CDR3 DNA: TGTGCCAGCAGCTTAATAGGAGGTGCAGACACTGAAGCTTTCTTT
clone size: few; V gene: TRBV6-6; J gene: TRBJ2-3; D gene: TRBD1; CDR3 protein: CASSWDRGTDTQYF; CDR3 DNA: TGTGCCAGCAGCTGGGACAGAGGCACAGATACGCAGTATTTT
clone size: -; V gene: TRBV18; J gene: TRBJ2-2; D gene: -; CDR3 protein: CATRTGTGELFF; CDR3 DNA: TGTGCCACTAGGACGGGGACCGGGGAGCTGTTTTTT
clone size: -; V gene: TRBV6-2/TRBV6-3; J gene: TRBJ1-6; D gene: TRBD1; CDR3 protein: CASSPRDRGSEPYNSPLHF; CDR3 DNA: TGTGCCAGCAGTCCCCGGGACAGGGGGAGTGAACCCTATAATTCACCCCTCCACTTT
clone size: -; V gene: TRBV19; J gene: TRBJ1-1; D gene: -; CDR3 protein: CASSIVKGVAAFF; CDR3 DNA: TGTGCCAGTAGTATAGTTAAGGGGGTGGCCGCTTTCTTT
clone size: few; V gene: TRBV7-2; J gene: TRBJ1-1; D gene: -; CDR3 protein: CASLSGAGNTEAFF; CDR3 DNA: TGTGCCAGCCTATCAGGGGCGGGGAACACTGAAGCTTTCTTT
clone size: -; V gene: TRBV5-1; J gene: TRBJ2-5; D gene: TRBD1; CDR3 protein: CASRPGTAGETQYF; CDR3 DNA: TGCGCCAGCAGACCGGGGACAGCAGGAGAGACCCAGTACTTC
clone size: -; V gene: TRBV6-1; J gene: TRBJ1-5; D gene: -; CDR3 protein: CASSERGYSNQPQHF; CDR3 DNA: TGTGCCAGCAGTGAACGGGGGTATAGCAATCAGCCCCAGCATTTT
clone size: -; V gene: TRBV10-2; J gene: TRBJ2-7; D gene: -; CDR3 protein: CASSEITGSYEQYF; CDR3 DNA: TGCGCCAGCAGTGAAATTACAGGGAGCTACGAGCAGTACTTC
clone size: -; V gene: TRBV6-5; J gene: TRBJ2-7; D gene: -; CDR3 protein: CASSYSTADEQYF; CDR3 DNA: TGTGCCAGCAGTTACTCGACTGCGGACGAGCAGTACTTC
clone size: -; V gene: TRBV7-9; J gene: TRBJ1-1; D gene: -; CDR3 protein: CASSSRTDKAFF; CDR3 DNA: TGTGCCAGCAGCTCCCGGACAGATAAAGCTTTCTTT
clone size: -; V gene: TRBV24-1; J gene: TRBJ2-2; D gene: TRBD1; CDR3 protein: CATSDAGTGITGELFF; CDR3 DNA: TGTGCCACCAGTGATGCCGGGACAGGGATAACCGGGGAGCTGTTTTTT
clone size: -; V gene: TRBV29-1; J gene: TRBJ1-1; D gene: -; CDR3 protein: CSVEDLNRANTEAFF; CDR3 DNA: TGCAGCGTTGAAGATCTGAACAGGGCAAACACTGAAGCTTTCTTT
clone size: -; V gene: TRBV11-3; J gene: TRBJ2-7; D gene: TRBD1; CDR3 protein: CASSLVGTVLGYEQYF; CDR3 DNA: TGTGCCAGCAGCTTAGTAGGGACAGTCCTAGGCTACGAGCAGTACTTC
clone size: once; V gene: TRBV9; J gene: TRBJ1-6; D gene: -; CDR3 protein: CASTQGGVNSPLHF; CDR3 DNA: TGTGCCAGCACCCAGGGCGGGGTCAATTCACCCCTCCACTTT
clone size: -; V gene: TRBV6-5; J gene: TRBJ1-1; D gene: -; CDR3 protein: CASSYSRQGRTEAFF; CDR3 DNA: TGTGCCAGCAGTTACTCGAGGCAGGGGAGAACTGAAGCTTTCTTT
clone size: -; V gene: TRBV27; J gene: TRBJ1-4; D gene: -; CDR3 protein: CASSRYREEKLFF; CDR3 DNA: TGTGCCAGCAGTAGATACAGGGAGGAAAAACTGTTTTTT
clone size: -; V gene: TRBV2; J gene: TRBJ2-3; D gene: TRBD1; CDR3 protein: CASSRGLTDTQYF; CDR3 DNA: TGTGCCAGCAGCAGGGGGCTCACAGATACGCAGTATTTT
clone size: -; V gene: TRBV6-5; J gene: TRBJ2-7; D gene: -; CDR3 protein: CASSLTSREQYF; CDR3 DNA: TGTGCCAGCAGCCTGACTAGTCGCGAGCAGTACTTC
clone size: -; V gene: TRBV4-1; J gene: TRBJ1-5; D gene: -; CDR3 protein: CASSQGVAGDQPQHF; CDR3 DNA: TGCGCCAGCAGCCAAGGGGTGGCGGGGGATCAGCCCCAGCATTTT
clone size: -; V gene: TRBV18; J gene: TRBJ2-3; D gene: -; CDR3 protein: CASSPGQAAGNDAQYF; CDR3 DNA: TGTGCCAGCTCACCAGGACAGGCCGCGGGGAACGATGCGCAGTATTTT